This T cell receptor (beta chain) was recorded in a study of T cells in localized non-small cell lung cancer. Study findings and constraints: The study found T cell clonality highest in uninvolved adjacent lung, above tumor.

Germline values: CDR1 SGHNT, CDR2 YENEEA. J gave up 4 bases and V 0 bases, and 12 bases lay outside the gene matches. The CDR3 loop spans 19 amino acids. This clone was counted a few times. The antigen is not known. The protocol was immunoSEQ multiplex PCR, while the TCRdb copy is restricted to in-frame clones and leaves out a portion. The table records approximately 2,800 clones, around 21% of them present only once. This receptor was taken from a male donor aged 60 or over with stage II squamous cell lung carcinoma. Material: lung tumor tissue, obtained before any cancer treatment. The rearrangement links TRBV11-3 to TRBJ2-2, with 9 bases identical to TRBD2. The CDR3 here is CASSLEAVKGLAPTGELFF. The CDR3 coding sequence is TGTGCCAGCAGCTTAGAAGCTGTTAAGGGACTAGCTCCCACCGGGGAGCTGTTTTTT.